The clone carrying this TCR beta chain appeared a single time. The record originates from a study of blood T cell repertoires in COVID-19. Only in-frame clones appear in the TCRdb table, and some are missing; sequencing was by immunoSEQ multiplex PCR. Of roughly 200,000 clones listed, 83% were seen once; the top ten hold about 4.8%. Recruitment covered 20 to 25 US areas and drew participants whose ages spanned about 18 to 100 years. Participant-given clinical history determined each cohort assignment. This CDR3 comprises 13 residues. Deletions cut 6 bases from V and 4 bases from J, with 10 bases between. The germline V gene encodes CDR1 MNHEY and CDR2 SVGAGI.

The source of this sequence is a woman aged 45-65 years who had been exposed to COVID-19. The sequencing input was PBMCs or T cells enriched from blood (not recorded which). This chain joins TRBV6-5 and TRBJ1-3, with D possibly TRBD1 on 6 matching bases. CDR3 sequence: CASSQGTGNTIYF. In DNA, the CDR3 is TGTGCCAGCAGCCAGGGGACAGGAAACACCATATATTTT.